Presented here are 31 T cell receptor beta chains from one specimen sequenced in a study of T cells in Graves' hyperthyroidism and ophthalmopathy. RNA transcripts yielded amplified TCR beta CDR3 regions. A set of HTBI primers served as the primers for a first-round RT-PCR of the TCR CDR3. TCRdb reanalysed the multiplex PCR reads using MiXCR and keeps one entry per CDR3 protein. The sample holds roughly 700,000 distinct CDR3 sequences; about 35% are singletons and the top ten take around 29%. The sample taken for sequencing was blood. The receptors derive from a woman in her 40s with Graves' hyperthyroidism.

This clonotype was counted a few times. The CDR3 region is CASSFAGRAAETQYF. CDR3 in DNA: TGTGCCAGCAGTTTCGCCGGGAGGGCCGCAGAGACCCAGTACTTC. The chain uses TRBV27 and TRBJ2-5; TRBD2 matches at 8 bases. After removal of 3 bases from V and 4 bases from J, the junction contained 7 bases not matched to a gene. The length of the CDR3 is 15 residues. Germline V CDR1 and CDR2: MNHEY, SMNVEV (reference sequence).

This clonotype was counted a few times. This chain joins TRBV5-6 and TRBJ2-7; D unclear. Trimming took 0 bases from V and 4 from J, leaving 11 bases between them. CDR1 and CDR2 from the germline V gene are SGHDT and YYEEEE. CDR3 length equals 14 residues. The CDR3 region has the DNA TGTGCCAGCAGCTTGGGAGACCCCGGGTACGAGCAGTACTTC. Translated: CASSLGDPGYEQYF.

The gene calls are TRBV5-1 and TRBJ1-1; D is undetermined. The CDR3 totals 13 residues. V was trimmed by 6 bases and J by 0 bases, leaving 9 bases between them. Germline V gives CDR1 SGHRS, CDR2 YFSETQ. The CDR3 bases are TGCGCCAGCATTGGTACAATGAACACTGAAGCTTTCTTT. Translated: CASIGTMNTEAFF.

With regard to this clonotype: This may stem from a read error, because a much larger clone lies one nucleotide away. This sequence joins TRBV3-1 and TRBJ1-1; D gene unclear. V lost 1 base and J 7 bases, leaving 7 bases between the germline ends. The CDR3 runs to 12 residues. From germline, CDR1 is LGHDT and CDR2 YNNKEL (reference sequence). CDR3 sequence: CASSQVGDEAFF. The CDR3 region has the DNA TGTGCCAGCAGCCAAGTCGGGGATGAAGCTTTCTTT. The variable domain in full, with the rest retrieved from reference TRBV3-1 and TRBJ1-1, is DTAVSQTPKYLVTQMGNDKSIKCEQNLGHDTMYWYKQDSKKFLKIMFSYNNKELIINETVPNRFSPKSPDKAHLNLHINSLELGDSAVYFCASSQVGDEAFFGQGTRLTVV.

DNA of the CDR3: TGTGCCAGCAGCTTCAGTACTCCTAGAGGCCACACCTTC. Protein product: CASSFSTPRGHTF. J is TRBJ1-2 and V is TRBV7-9; no firm D call. CDR3 length: 13 residues. V was shortened by 3 bases and J by 12 bases, with 17 bases between the two germline ends. CDR1 and CDR2 from the germline V gene are SEHNR and FQNEAQ (reference sequence).

The chain uses TRBV19 and TRBJ2-7; 9 bases align to TRBD1. The ends lost 10 bases at V and 2 bases at J; junction bases unmatched: 12. The germline V gene encodes CDR1 LNHDA and CDR2 SQIVND (reference sequence). This CDR3 has 15 amino acids. CDR3 bases: TGTGCCACCAAAATAACGGGACAGGGAACCTACGAGCAGTACTTC. Translating it yields CATKITGQGTYEQYF.

The chain is built from TRBV4-1 and TRBJ1-1; 10 bases are a match to TRBD1. V dropped 3 bases and J dropped 3; count of bases not matched to a gene: 7. CDR1 MGHRA and CDR2 YSYEKL come from the germline V gene. This CDR3 has 16 residues. The CDR3 sequence: CASSHSRDRGDTEAFF. CDR3 DNA sequence: TGCGCCAGCAGCCATTCACGGGACAGGGGAGACACTGAAGCTTTCTTT.

The chain combines TRBV6-5 with TRBJ2-7; 9 bases line up with TRBD2. Germline V gene data show CDR1 as MNHEY and CDR2 as SVGAGI. V gave up 2 bases and J gave up 0 bases; unmatched junction bases: 8. The CDR3 loop spans 17 amino acids. The CDR3 sequence: CASSYRASGISSYEQYF. In DNA, the CDR3 is TGTGCCAGCAGTTACCGGGCTAGCGGGATATCCTCCTACGAGCAGTACTTC.

As to this clonotype: The CDR3 end shows no conserved phenylalanine or tryptophan, and so a read error is likely. The limits of the CDR3 on the DNA are not certain, so only TCRdb's listed CDR3 is given. The chain has TRBV20-1 and TRBJ1-5. CDR1 and CDR2 from the germline V gene are DFQATT and SNEGSKA (reference sequence). A total of 15 residues make up the CDR3, ends included. The CDR3 spells CSARGTAYSNQPQQT.

Of note for this clonotype: A much more abundant neighbour one base away suggests this may be a read error. The chain couples TRBV10-3 to TRBJ1-5, with D maybe TRBD1 (5 bases). V lost 2 bases to trimming and J lost 2 bases, with 7 bases between them. The CDR3 covers 14 residues. From germline, CDR1 is ENHRY and CDR2 SYGVKD. CDR3 loop: CAISEARGNQPQHF. CDR3 nucleotide sequence: TGTGCCATCAGTGAGGCCAGGGGCAATCAGCCCCAGCATTTT.

This clonotype was found a few times. The chain recombines TRBV5-1 with TRBJ1-6; D might be TRBD1 (5 bases). V lost 5 bases to trimming and J lost 8 bases, with 14 bases between them. The CDR3 covers 14 residues. Germline CDR1 reads SGHRS; CDR2 reads YFSETQ. CDR3 residues: CASSNGGLDSPLHF. The CDR3 nucleotides are TGCGCCAGCAGTAACGGGGGTCTGGATTCACCCCTCCACTTT.

V is TRBV15 and J is TRBJ1-5; D call uncertain. Germline loops: CDR1 LNHNV, CDR2 YYDKDF (reference sequence). This CDR3 is 15 amino acids long. Trimming took 3 bases from V and 5 from J, leaving 14 bases between them. In nucleotides, the CDR3 is TGTGCCACCAGCAGCCGGTTCGGGAGGGATCAGCCCCAGCATTTT. It translates to CATSSRFGRDQPQHF.

This clonotype has more than one count but fewer than ten. The chain employs TRBV5-5 and TRBJ2-1; 11 positions match TRBD2. Germline V gives CDR1 SGHKS, CDR2 YYEKEE (reference sequence). After removal of 4 bases from V and 1 base from J, the junction contained 4 bases not matched to a gene. The CDR3 has 16 amino acids. CDR3 in DNA: TGTGCCAGCAGCACCGGGACTAGCGGATCCTACAATGAGCAGTTCTTC. Amino acid sequence: CASSTGTSGSYNEQFF.

The V call is TRBV12-3 or TRBV12-4, the J call TRBJ1-4, with TRBD1 as a possible D gene (5 bases). V lost 2 bases and J 1 base, leaving 11 bases between the germline ends. This CDR3 spans 16 amino acids. The CDR3, as DNA: TGTGCCAGCAGTTTATCCACAGGCGTAACTAATGAAAAACTGTTTTTT. This gives the protein CASSLSTGVTNEKLFF.

This clonotype has at least ten counts. The chain recombines TRBV6-6 with TRBJ1-1, with D unclear. From germline, CDR1 is MNHNY and CDR2 SVGAGI (reference sequence). There are 14 residues in the CDR3. With 6 bases removed from V and 4 bases from J, the gap between germline ends came to 15 bases. CDR3 in DNA: TGTGCCAGCAGCCCTAAAGTCGATGGCACTGAAGCTTTCTTT. Translation gives CASSPKVDGTEAFF.

J is TRBJ1-5 and V is TRBV20-1; D is ambiguous. The germline gives CDR1 DFQATT, CDR2 SNEGSKA (reference sequence). CDR3 length equals 13 residues. Trimming removed 1 base at V and 4 bases at J, with 8 bases between. The CDR3 sequence is CSARVSGNQPQHF. The CDR3 bases are TGCAGTGCTAGAGTTAGTGGGAATCAGCCCCAGCATTTT.

This clonotype has a count of ten or more. The chain has TRBV12-3 or TRBV12-4 and TRBJ1-5, with no clear D. Trimming cost V 5 bases and J 7 bases, with 9 bases left between them. This CDR3 region has 12 residues. CDR3 protein: CASSRLNQPQHF. DNA of the CDR3: TGTGCCAGCAGTCGGCTTAACCAGCCCCAGCATTTT.

In its sample, this clonotype was seen many times. This chain connects TRBV5-6 to TRBJ1-6; possibly TRBD1 for D (6 bases). From germline, CDR1 is SGHDT and CDR2 YYEEEE. The CDR3 is made up of 13 amino acids. Trimming shortened V by 4 bases and J by 10 bases, and 12 bases separated the two germline ends. CDR3 coding DNA: TGTGCCAGCAGCCCTAGGGGGAGGTCACCCCTCCACTTT. Translated: CASSPRGRSPLHF.

This clonotype was seen only a few times. The V and J genes are TRBV7-8 and TRBJ1-2; no clear D. This CDR3 spans 12 amino acids. Looked up from germline, CDR1 is SGHVS and CDR2 is FQNEAQ. The V gene lost 0 bases and the J gene lost 9 bases, with 8 bases spanning the gap. In DNA form, the CDR3 reads TGTGCCAGCAGCTTAGCCGAAGGTAGCTACACCTTC. Protein sequence: CASSLAEGSYTF.

This clonotype turned up a few times. A much larger clone is a single base away; this may be a read error. The chain links TRBV6-1 to TRBJ2-5; D is ambiguous. V shed 6 bases and J shed 4 bases, with 6 bases lying between them. This CDR3 spans 11 amino acids. CDR1 MNHNS and CDR2 SASEGT come from the germline V gene. The CDR3 coding sequence is TGTGCCAGCAGACCCCTAGAGACCCAGTACTTC. It codes for CASRPLETQYF.

This clonotype has more than one count but fewer than ten. CDR3 nucleotide sequence: TGTGCCAGCAGCCTCCGGGAGCAGTTCTTC. Translated: CASSLREQFF. V is TRBV12-3 or TRBV12-4 and J is TRBJ2-1; no clear D. The V gene lost 6 bases and the J gene lost 10 bases, with 7 bases spanning the gap. The CDR3 runs to 10 residues.

This clonotype has a handful of counts. The CDR3 here is CASSPVIETRATTEAFF. CDR3 nucleotides: TGTGCCAGCAGCCCGGTCATAGAGACGAGGGCGACCACTGAAGCTTTCTTT. The J gene is TRBJ1-1, the V gene TRBV5-5; no clear D. The V and J ends lost 4 bases and 4 bases respectively, with 23 bases between them. The length of the CDR3 is 17 residues. Germline values: CDR1 SGHKS, CDR2 YYEKEE (reference sequence). Based on the CDR3 plus reference TRBV5-5 and TRBJ1-1, the full variable domain is DAGVTQSPTHLIKTRGQQVTLRCSPISGHKSVSWYQQVLGQGPQFIFQYYEKEERGRGNFPDRFSARQFPNYSSELNVNALLLGDSALYLCASSPVIETRATTEAFFGQGTRLTVV.

This clonotype was found a few times. CDR3 bases: TGTGCCAGCAGACCCGAAAAGGAAAAACTGTTTTTT. Translated: CASRPEKEKLFF. This chain links TRBV12-3 or TRBV12-4 with TRBJ1-4, with D unresolved. This CDR3 has 12 amino acids. Trimming removed 6 bases at V and 8 bases at J, with 10 bases between.

The chain joins TRBV29-1 to TRBJ1-2; no reliable D call. The V and J ends lost 4 bases and 8 bases respectively, with 14 bases between them. In germline, CDR1 is SQVTM, CDR2 ANQGSEA. There are 12 residues in the CDR3. The CDR3 region has the DNA TGCAGCGTTGTCCTAGCGGGCAACGGCTACACCTTC. This codes for CSVVLAGNGYTF.

The chain combines TRBV12-3 or TRBV12-4 with TRBJ2-3; D could derive from TRBD1 or TRBD2 (6 bases each). The V gene lost 5 bases and the J gene lost 4 bases, with 13 bases spanning the gap. This CDR3 has 14 residues. The CDR3 protein is CASSLSGASDTQYF. The CDR3 nucleotides read TGTGCCAGCAGTCTATCGGGGGCCTCAGATACGCAGTATTTT.

This clonotype was observed a few times. This chain uses TRBV10-3 with TRBJ2-7, with a possible D match to TRBD1 (5 bases). Looked up from germline, CDR1 is ENHRY and CDR2 is SYGVKD. The CDR3 runs to 11 residues. V was shortened by 5 bases and J by 7 bases, with 9 bases between the two germline ends. The CDR3: CAISTNREQYF. DNA for the CDR3: TGTGCCATCAGTACCAACAGGGAGCAGTACTTC.

The chain recombines TRBV29-1 with TRBJ2-7; D is unclear. Trimming removed 3 bases at V and 0 bases at J, with 6 bases between. The germline V gene has CDR1 SQVTM and CDR2 ANQGSEA. The CDR3 length is 12 residues. The CDR3 DNA follows: TGCAGCGTTGACGGCCACTCCTACGAGCAGTACTTC. It is translated as CSVDGHSYEQYF.

The chain couples TRBV12-3 or TRBV12-4 to TRBJ1-3; TRBD1 agrees at 9 bases. J lost 9 bases, V lost 6 bases, and 9 bases had no gene match. This CDR3 is built from 14 residues. Here the CDR3 DNA reads TGTGCCAGCAGGCCTCCGGGACAGGGAGGCACCATATATTTT. Translation: CASRPPGQGGTIYF.

This clonotype was picked up a small number of times. This chain joins TRBV27 and TRBJ1-2; D may be TRBD1 (5 bases). Germline loops: CDR1 MNHEY, CDR2 SMNVEV (reference sequence). This CDR3 is 14 amino acids long. The ends were cut back, 6 bases at V and 4 bases at J, with 15 bases in the middle. CDR3 sequence (DNA): TGTGCCAGCAGGATCCTTGGGGGTCCCTATGGCTACACCTTC. It is translated as CASRILGGPYGYTF.

This clonotype was counted between two and nine times. The V gene is TRBV5-1, the J gene TRBJ2-5, with D possibly being TRBD1 or TRBD2 (6 bases each). There are 17 residues in the CDR3. Per germline, CDR1 SGHRS and CDR2 YFSETQ. The V end was cut by 1 base, the J end by 1 base, with 17 bases between. CDR3 amino acids: CASSLRKGGPLQETQYF. CDR3 coding DNA: TGCGCCAGCAGCTTGAGGAAGGGGGGACCACTCCAAGAGACCCAGTACTTC.

The chain joins TRBV9 to TRBJ2-7, with 8 bases fitting TRBD1. Germline CDR1 reads SGDLS; CDR2 reads YYNGEE. The CDR3 runs to 13 residues. J gave up 5 bases and V 6 bases, and 7 bases lay outside the gene matches. CDR3 DNA sequence: TGTGCCAGCACCGCCGACAGGGGCCACGAGCAGTACTTC. This sequence encodes CASTADRGHEQYF.